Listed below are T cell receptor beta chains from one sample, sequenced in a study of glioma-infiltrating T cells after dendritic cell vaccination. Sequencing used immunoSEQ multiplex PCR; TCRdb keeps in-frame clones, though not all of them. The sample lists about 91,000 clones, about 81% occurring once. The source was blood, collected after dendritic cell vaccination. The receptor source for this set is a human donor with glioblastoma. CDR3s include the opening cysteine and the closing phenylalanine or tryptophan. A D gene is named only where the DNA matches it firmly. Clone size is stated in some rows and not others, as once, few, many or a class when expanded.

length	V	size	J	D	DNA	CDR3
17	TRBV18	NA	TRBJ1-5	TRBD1	TGTGCCAGCACCTCCTCGACAGGGGACGTCGACAATCAGCCCCAGCATTTT	CASTSSTGDVDNQPQHF
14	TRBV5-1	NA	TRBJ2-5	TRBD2	TGCGCCAGCAGCTCGGGACTAGCGGAGGAGACCCAGTACTTC	CASSSGLAEETQYF
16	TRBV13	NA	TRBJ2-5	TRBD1	TGTGCCAGCAGCTTGCAGGGGGCCATCCCTAAAGAGACCCAGTACTTC	CASSLQGAIPKETQYF
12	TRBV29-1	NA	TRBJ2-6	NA	TGCAGCGTTGATCGCGGCGACAACGTCCTGACTTTC	CSVDRGDNVLTF
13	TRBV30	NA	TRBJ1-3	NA	TGTGCCTGGAGTAAGAGTCAAACCGACACCATATATTTT	CAWSKSQTDTIYF
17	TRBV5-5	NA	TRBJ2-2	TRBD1	TGTGCCAGCAGCTTGGGACGGCGTACAGGGGGAACCGGGGAGCTGTTTTTT	CASSLGRRTGGTGELFF
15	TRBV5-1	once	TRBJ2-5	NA	TGCGCCAGCAGCTTGGGGGCAGGATTGACGGAGACCCAGTACTTC	CASSLGAGLTETQYF
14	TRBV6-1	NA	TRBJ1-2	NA	TGTGCCAGCAGTGCACAGGGTTACGACTATGGCTACACCTTC	CASSAQGYDYGYTF
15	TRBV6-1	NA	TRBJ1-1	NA	TGTGCCAGCAGTGATGGGGACTCGAGTCGCCCTGAAGCTTTCTTT	CASSDGDSSRPEAFF
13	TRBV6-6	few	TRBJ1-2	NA	TGTGCCAGCAGTTTGTCGCAGGGAGGTGGCTACACCTTC	CASSLSQGGGYTF
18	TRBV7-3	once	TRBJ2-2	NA	TGTGCCAGCAGCTTAGGTAGTGGCGGGAAACAATTCACCGGGGAGCTGTTTTTT	CASSLGSGGKQFTGELFF
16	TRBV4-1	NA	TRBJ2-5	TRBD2	TGCGCCAGCAGCCCGGAGGGAGCGGGATTCCTAGAGACCCAGTACTTC	CASSPEGAGFLETQYF
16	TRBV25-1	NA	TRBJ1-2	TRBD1	TGTGCCAGCAGTGACAACAGGGGCCTCTTCAACTATGGCTACACCTTC	CASSDNRGLFNYGYTF
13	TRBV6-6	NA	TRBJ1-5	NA	TGTGCCAGCAAACCTGACAGAACACAGCCCCAGCATTTT	CASKPDRTQPQHF
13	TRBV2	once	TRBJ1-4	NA	TGTGCCAGCAGTGATACCCGAGGAGAAAAACTGTTTTTT	CASSDTRGEKLFF